Below are 21 T cell receptor beta chains sequenced from a single sample in a study of T cell responses to AZD1222 COVID-19 vaccine (dated by TCRdb to about 2021). Receptor amplification or capture employed the immunoSEQ multiplex PCR assay. TCRdb carries this immuneACCESS record with in-frame sequences only. Its versions omit some clonotypes, under half of them owing to an unresolved V gene in the studies checked, with the rest unexplained. This sample is represented by 55,000 to 65,000 clones; 80% of them were singletons. Clones ranked in the top ten supply roughly 5.1% of the sample. In light of the paper, this sample's time point label describes: about 28 days (+/-7) after the second vaccine dose. The sample was peripheral blood, taken 28 days after the second AZD1222 dose. The source is an adult who received the AZD1222 COVID-19 vaccine.

The chain carries TRBV12-3 or TRBV12-4 and TRBJ1-2; 9 bases fit TRBD1. The CDR3 is made up of 13 amino acids. J lost 3 bases, V lost 11 bases, and 7 bases had no gene match. The CDR3 nucleotides are TGTGCCCAGGGGGGACAGGGTGACTATGGCTACACCTTC. Translated, it gives CAQGGQGDYGYTF.

The chain carries TRBV28 and TRBJ2-3; the D gene is possibly TRBD2 (6 bases). From germline, CDR1 is MDHEN and CDR2 SYDVKM. The V end lost 0 bases, the J end lost 4 bases, and 14 bases lay between the germline ends. This CDR3 has 16 residues. The CDR3 region is CASSLWASDNADTQYF. CDR3 coding DNA: TGTGCCAGCAGTTTATGGGCTAGCGACAATGCAGATACGCAGTATTTT.

The chain joins TRBV5-1 to TRBJ1-4; TRBD1 agrees at 7 bases. The CDR3 is 15 amino acids. J gave up 8 bases and V 0 bases, and 7 bases lay outside the gene matches. Per the germline V gene, CDR1 is SGHRS and CDR2 is YFSETQ. The CDR3 coding sequence is TGCGCCAGCAGCTTGGGACAGGGTGGCGTGGAAAAACTGTTTTTT. Amino acid sequence: CASSLGQGGVEKLFF.

This chain joins TRBV7-2 and TRBJ2-1; 9 nucleotides align to TRBD1. The V gene's germline CDR1 is SGHTA and CDR2 FQGNSA. The CDR3 sequence is 15 residues long. The junction had 1 base not matched to a gene; V was cut back by 0 bases and J by 4 bases. The chain's CDR3 is CASSLAQGAYNEQFF. The CDR3 DNA follows: TGTGCCAGCAGCTTAGCACAGGGGGCATACAATGAGCAGTTCTTC.

The sample holds a few counts of this clone. The chain links TRBV11-2 to TRBJ1-1, with TRBD1 as a possible D gene (5 bases). Germline lookup yields CDR1 SGHAT and CDR2 FQNNGV. V was pared by 5 bases and J by 0 bases, with 13 bases between. The CDR3 is 15 residues long. The CDR3 DNA reads as TGTGCCAGCAGCAGGGGAGGCAGGGTGAACACTGAAGCTTTCTTT. It encodes CASSRGGRVNTEAFF.

The chain joins TRBV3-1 (or the pseudogene TRBV3-2) to TRBJ1-5; D is undetermined. The V gene lost 2 bases and the J gene lost 5 bases, with 7 bases spanning the gap. The length of the CDR3 is 13 residues. Germline CDR1 reads LGHDT; CDR2 reads YNNKEL (reference sequence). CDR3 residues: CASSQTTDQPQHF. Written as DNA, the CDR3 is TGTGCCAGCAGCCAAACGACCGATCAGCCCCAGCATTTT.

The chain joins TRBV27 to TRBJ1-2; D is perhaps TRBD1 (5 bases). Trimming cost V 5 bases and J 4 bases, with 14 bases left between them. Germline CDR1 reads MNHEY; CDR2 reads SMNVEV (reference sequence). The CDR3 is made up of 14 amino acids. CDR3 protein: CASSPRVGGYGYTF. CDR3 DNA sequence: TGTGCCAGCAGTCCTAGGGTCGGGGGCTATGGCTACACCTTC.

V usage is TRBV21-1 and J usage is TRBJ1-2; the D call in the table, TRBD1, was not verified against the DNA. TRBV21-1 is a listed pseudogene. The CDR3 extends over 14 amino acids. Written as DNA, the CDR3 is TGTGCCAGCAGCAAAGTGACAGGGAACTCTGGCTACACCTTC. As protein: CASSKVTGNSGYTF.

The J gene is TRBJ1-1, the V gene TRBV5-5, with unresolved D. V gave up 2 bases and J gave up 4 bases, with 12 bases separating them. This CDR3 spans 14 amino acids. Germline CDR1 SGHKS, CDR2 YYEKEE (reference sequence). CDR3 nucleotide sequence: TGTGCCAGCAGCTTTTCGGGGTTCAGCACTGAAGCTTTCTTT. Translating gives CASSFSGFSTEAFF. Complete variable domain (other parts from reference TRBV5-5 and TRBJ1-1): DAGVTQSPTHLIKTRGQQVTLRCSPISGHKSVSWYQQVLGQGPQFIFQYYEKEERGRGNFPDRFSARQFPNYSSELNVNALLLGDSALYLCASSFSGFSTEAFFGQGTRLTVV.

The chain combines TRBV28 with TRBJ1-5, with a possible D match to TRBD1 (5 bases). Germline CDR1 is MDHEN and CDR2 is SYDVKM. Trimming left V 8 bases short and J 4 bases short, with 12 bases between. CDR3 length equals 13 residues. The CDR3 bases are TGTGCCAGCTGCCAGGGAGGGAATCAGCCCCAGCATTTT. This sequence encodes CASCQGGNQPQHF.

This chain joins TRBV11-2 and TRBJ1-2; D may be TRBD1 (6 bases). CDR1 is SGHAT and CDR2 is FQNNGV in the germline V gene. V dropped 1 base and J dropped 4 bases, with 13 bases sitting between them. This CDR3 is built from 15 residues. The CDR3 region is CASSLGLDSRYGYTF. For the CDR3, the DNA is TGTGCCAGCAGCTTAGGGCTGGACAGCCGCTATGGCTACACCTTC.

The rearrangement joins TRBV5-1 to TRBJ1-2; D not resolved. The germline V gene has CDR1 SGHRS and CDR2 YFSETQ. There are 18 residues in the CDR3. Trimming took 4 bases from V and 5 from J, leaving 27 bases between them. For the CDR3, the DNA is TGCGCCAGCAGCCGAATCCCCCGTGGTGGCAGTGACATATATGGCTACACCTTC. It encodes CASSRIPRGGSDIYGYTF.

V usage is TRBV30 and J usage is TRBJ2-2, with no clear D. Trimming shortened V by 0 bases and J by 3 bases, and 2 bases separated the two germline ends. This CDR3 comprises 12 residues. Germline CDR1 GTSNPN, CDR2 SVGIG (reference sequence). DNA of the CDR3: TGTGCCTGGAGTGTCTACACCGGGGAGCTGTTTTTT. This codes for CAWSVYTGELFF.

The chain is built from TRBV6-5 and TRBJ2-5, with 8 bases aligning to TRBD2. CDR3 length: 15 amino acids. Germline V gene data show CDR1 as MNHEY and CDR2 as SVGAGI. V lost 1 base to trimming and J lost 2 bases; unmatched junction nucleotides: 3. The chain's CDR3 is CASSYLGTRQETQYF. For the CDR3, the DNA is TGTGCCAGCAGTTACTTAGGGACTAGACAAGAGACCCAGTACTTC.

As to this clone: The same CDR3 arises from other DNA sequences in this sample as well. The rearrangement uses TRBV18 and TRBJ2-3; D uncertain. The germline CDR1 and CDR2 sequences are KGHSH and LQKENI. The CDR3 runs to 12 residues. The V end lost 1 base, the J end lost 6 bases, and 5 bases lay between the germline ends. Written as DNA, the CDR3 is TGTGCCAGCTCACCACTTGGGGATACGCAGTATTTT. Translating gives CASSPLGDTQYF.

J is TRBJ2-6 and V is TRBV5-1; D tentatively fits TRBD1 or TRBD2 (5 bases each). Trimming left V 3 bases short and J 2 bases short, with 6 bases between. Germline loops: CDR1 SGHRS, CDR2 YFSETQ. The CDR3 sequence is 14 residues long. CDR3 residues: CASSSGPGANVLTF. CDR3 nucleotide sequence: TGCGCCAGCAGCTCGGGACCTGGGGCCAACGTCCTGACTTTC. Using reference TRBV5-1 and TRBJ2-6 for the parts outside the CDR3, the full variable domain is KAGVTQTPRYLIKTRGQQVTLSCSPISGHRSVSWYQQTPGQGLQFLFEYFSETQRNKGNFPGRFSGRQFSNSRSEMNVSTLELGDSALYLCASSSGPGANVLTFGAGSRLTVL.

The chain couples TRBV6-5 to TRBJ2-1; 7 bases align to TRBD1. Germline CDR1 and CDR2: MNHEY and SVGAGI. Trimming took 10 bases from V and 7 from J; bases not matched to a gene: 16. This CDR3 comprises 15 residues. The CDR3 loop is CATEKDRPGTNEQFF. CDR3 DNA: TGTGCCACGGAGAAGGACAGGCCGGGGACAAATGAGCAGTTCTTC.

The chain links TRBV6-1 to TRBJ1-5, with a weak D call TRBD1 (6 bases). Trimming pared 1 base from V and 1 base from J, leaving 17 bases between. Germline lookup yields CDR1 MNHNS and CDR2 SASEGT. The CDR3 covers 18 residues. DNA for the CDR3: TGTGCCAGCAGTGAAGGTGGCAGGGGTGGAGGCAGCAATCAGCCCCAGCATTTT. Amino acid sequence: CASSEGGRGGGSNQPQHF.

V usage is TRBV18 and J usage is TRBJ1-6; D is ambiguous. V was clipped by 2 bases and J by 6 bases, with 8 bases between them. The CDR3 loop spans 14 amino acids. CDR1 and CDR2 (germline): KGHSH, LQKENI. The CDR3 nucleotides are TGTGCCAGCTCACCAACGGAGAGTAATTCACCCCTCCACTTT. It translates to CASSPTESNSPLHF.

This sequence joins TRBV12-3 or TRBV12-4 and TRBJ1-1; 10 positions agree with TRBD1. This CDR3 contains 13 residues. V was clipped by 6 bases and J by 10 bases; unmatched bases: 8. The CDR3 here is CASRWGTGVAAFF. DNA of the CDR3: TGTGCCAGCAGGTGGGGGACAGGGGTTGCAGCTTTCTTT.

The V call is TRBV25-1, the J call TRBJ2-2; D may be TRBD2 (5 bases). The length of the CDR3 is 14 residues. CDR1 and CDR2 (germline): MGHDK, SYGVNS. V was trimmed by 0 bases and J by 6 bases, leaving 8 bases between them. The CDR3 region is CASSEYRDSGELFF. CDR3 DNA sequence: TGTGCCAGCAGTGAATATCGGGATTCCGGGGAGCTGTTTTTT.